The clone carrying this T cell receptor beta chain was observed a handful of times. The sample is drawn from a study of blood T cell repertoires in COVID-19. Study as a whole: There were acute and convalescent COVID-19 samples, and they came from the United States, Italy and Spain. The cDNA or gDNA used as material had been derived from T cells, B-cell-depleted T cells, or PBMCs.

Some clones are missing from TCRdb's copy, which holds only in-frame ones; the method was immunoSEQ multiplex PCR. The table lists 130,000 to 150,000 clones, about 90% of them singletons. The CDR3 length is 18 residues. CDR1 SGHVS and CDR2 FNYEAQ come from the germline V gene. Trimming cost V 0 bases and J 3 bases; bases outside gene matches: 10. Specimen: peripheral blood. This chain uses TRBV7-6 with TRBJ2-2, with 7 bases matching TRBD1. The receptor was derived from a human donor in a cohort sampled during active COVID-19. This CDR3 reads CASSLAGSYRGHTGELFF. The CDR3 DNA is TGTGCCAGCAGCTTAGCTGGGTCGTACAGGGGTCACACCGGGGAGCTGTTTTTT. Using reference TRBV7-6 and TRBJ2-2 for the parts outside the CDR3, the full variable domain is GAGVSQSPRYKVTKRGQDVALRCDPISGHVSLYWYRQALGQGPEFLTYFNYEAQQDKSGLPNDRFSAERPEGSISTLTIQRTEQRDSAMYRCASSLAGSYRGHTGELFFGEGSRLTVL.